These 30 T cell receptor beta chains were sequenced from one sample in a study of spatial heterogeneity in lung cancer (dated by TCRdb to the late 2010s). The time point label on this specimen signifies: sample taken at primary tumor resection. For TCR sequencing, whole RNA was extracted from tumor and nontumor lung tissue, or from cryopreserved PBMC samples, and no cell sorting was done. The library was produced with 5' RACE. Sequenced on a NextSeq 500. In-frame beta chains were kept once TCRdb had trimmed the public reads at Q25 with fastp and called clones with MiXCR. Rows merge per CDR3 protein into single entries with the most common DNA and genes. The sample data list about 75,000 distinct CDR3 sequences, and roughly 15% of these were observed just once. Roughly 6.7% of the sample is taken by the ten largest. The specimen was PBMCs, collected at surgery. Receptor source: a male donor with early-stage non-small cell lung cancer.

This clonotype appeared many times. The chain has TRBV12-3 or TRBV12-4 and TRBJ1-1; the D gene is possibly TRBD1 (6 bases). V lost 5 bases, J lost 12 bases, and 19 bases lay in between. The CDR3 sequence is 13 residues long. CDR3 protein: CASSTTWDTATFF. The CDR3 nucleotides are TGTGCCAGCAGTACCACCTGGGACACGGCCACTTTCTTT.

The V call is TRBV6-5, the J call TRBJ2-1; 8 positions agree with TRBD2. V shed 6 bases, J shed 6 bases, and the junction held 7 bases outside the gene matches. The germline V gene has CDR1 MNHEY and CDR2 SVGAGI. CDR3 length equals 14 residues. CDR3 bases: TGTGCCAGCAGATCCAGCGGGAGAGGCAATGAGCAGTTCTTC. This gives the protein CASRSSGRGNEQFF.

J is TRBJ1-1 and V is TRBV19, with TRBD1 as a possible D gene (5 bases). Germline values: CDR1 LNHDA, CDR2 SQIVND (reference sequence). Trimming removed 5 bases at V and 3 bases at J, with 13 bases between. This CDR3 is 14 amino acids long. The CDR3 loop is CASSPGDRYTEAFF. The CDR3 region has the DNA TGTGCCAGTAGTCCAGGAGACAGATACACTGAAGCTTTCTTT.

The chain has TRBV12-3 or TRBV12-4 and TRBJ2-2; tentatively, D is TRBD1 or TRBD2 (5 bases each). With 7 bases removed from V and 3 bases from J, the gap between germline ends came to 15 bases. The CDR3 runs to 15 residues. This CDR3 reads CASNGAPRDTGELFF. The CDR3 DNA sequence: TGTGCCAGCAATGGGGCCCCGAGGGACACCGGGGAGCTGTTTTTT.

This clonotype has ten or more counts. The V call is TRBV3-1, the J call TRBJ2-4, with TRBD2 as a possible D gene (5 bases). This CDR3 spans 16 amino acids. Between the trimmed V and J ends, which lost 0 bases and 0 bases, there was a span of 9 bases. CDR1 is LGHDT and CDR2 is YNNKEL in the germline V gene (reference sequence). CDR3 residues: CASSQEPAGAKNIQYF. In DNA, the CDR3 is TGTGCCAGCAGCCAAGAACCTGCGGGAGCCAAAAACATTCAGTACTTC. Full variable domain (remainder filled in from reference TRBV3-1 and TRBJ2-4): DTAVSQTPKYLVTQMGNDKSIKCEQNLGHDTMYWYKQDSKKFLKIMFSYNNKELIINETVPNRFSPKSPDKAHLNLHINSLELGDSAVYFCASSQEPAGAKNIQYFGAGTRLSVL.

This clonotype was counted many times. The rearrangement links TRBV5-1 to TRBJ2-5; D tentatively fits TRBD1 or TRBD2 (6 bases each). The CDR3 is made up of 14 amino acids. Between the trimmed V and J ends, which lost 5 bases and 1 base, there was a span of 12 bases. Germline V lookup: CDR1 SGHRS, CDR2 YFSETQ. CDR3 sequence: CASREGGIQETQYF. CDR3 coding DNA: TGCGCCAGCAGGGAAGGGGGGATCCAAGAGACCCAGTACTTC.

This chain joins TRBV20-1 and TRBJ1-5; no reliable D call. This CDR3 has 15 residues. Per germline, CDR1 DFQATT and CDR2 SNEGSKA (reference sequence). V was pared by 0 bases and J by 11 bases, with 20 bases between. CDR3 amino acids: CSARDLGGPQRAQHF. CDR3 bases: TGCAGTGCTAGAGATCTGGGAGGACCTCAAAGAGCCCAGCATTTT.

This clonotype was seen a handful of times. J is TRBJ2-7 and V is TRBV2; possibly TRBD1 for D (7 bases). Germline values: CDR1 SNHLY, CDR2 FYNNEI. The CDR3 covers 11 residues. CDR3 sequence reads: CAGGQTYEQYF. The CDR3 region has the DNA TGTGCGGGGGGACAGACCTACGAGCAGTACTTC.

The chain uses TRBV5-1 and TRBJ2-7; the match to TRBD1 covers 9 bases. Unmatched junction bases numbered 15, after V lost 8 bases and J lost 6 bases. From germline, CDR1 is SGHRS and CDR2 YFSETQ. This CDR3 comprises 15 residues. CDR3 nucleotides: TGCGCCAGTAGCGAAAACAGGGGGCGCTTTTCCGAGCAGTACTTC. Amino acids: CASSENRGRFSEQYF.

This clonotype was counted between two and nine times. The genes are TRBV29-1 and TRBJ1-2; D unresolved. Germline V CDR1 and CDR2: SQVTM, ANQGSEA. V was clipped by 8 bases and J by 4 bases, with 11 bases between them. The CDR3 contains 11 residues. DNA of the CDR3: TGCAGCTCCGGAGACGGCTATGGCTACACCTTC. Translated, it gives CSSGDGYGYTF.

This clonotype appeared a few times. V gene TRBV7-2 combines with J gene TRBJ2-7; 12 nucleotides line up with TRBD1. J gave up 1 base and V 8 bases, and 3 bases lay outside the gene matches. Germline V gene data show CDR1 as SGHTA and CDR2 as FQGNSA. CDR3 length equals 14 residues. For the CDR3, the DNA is TGTGCCAGCGGGACAGGGGGCCTTTCCTACGAGCAGTACTTC. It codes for CASGTGGLSYEQYF.

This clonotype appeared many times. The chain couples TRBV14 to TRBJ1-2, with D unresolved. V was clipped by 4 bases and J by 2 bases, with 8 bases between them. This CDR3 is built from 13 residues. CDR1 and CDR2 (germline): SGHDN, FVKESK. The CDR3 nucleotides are TGTGCCAGCAGCCCCACTATGAACTATGGCTACACCTTC. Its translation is CASSPTMNYGYTF.

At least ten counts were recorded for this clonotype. CDR3 in amino acids: CAIRTGDANTGELFF. CDR3 bases: TGTGCCATAAGGACGGGGGACGCGAACACCGGGGAGCTGTTTTTT. This chain links TRBV10-3 with TRBJ2-2, with D perhaps matching TRBD2 (6 bases). Trimming took 9 bases from V and 0 from J, leaving 14 bases between them. There are 15 residues in the CDR3. CDR1 ENHRY and CDR2 SYGVKD come from the germline V gene.

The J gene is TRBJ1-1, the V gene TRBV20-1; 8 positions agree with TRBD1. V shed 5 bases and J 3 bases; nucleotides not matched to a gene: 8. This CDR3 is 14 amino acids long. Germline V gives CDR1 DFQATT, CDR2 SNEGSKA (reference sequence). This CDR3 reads CSADPGGADTEAFF. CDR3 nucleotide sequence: TGCAGTGCTGATCCAGGGGGCGCAGACACTGAAGCTTTCTTT.

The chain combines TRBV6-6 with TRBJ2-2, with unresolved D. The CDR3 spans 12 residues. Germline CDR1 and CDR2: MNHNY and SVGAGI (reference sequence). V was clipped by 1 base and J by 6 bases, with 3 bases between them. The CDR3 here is CASSYLSGELFF. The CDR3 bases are TGTGCCAGCAGTTACTTATCCGGGGAGCTGTTTTTT.

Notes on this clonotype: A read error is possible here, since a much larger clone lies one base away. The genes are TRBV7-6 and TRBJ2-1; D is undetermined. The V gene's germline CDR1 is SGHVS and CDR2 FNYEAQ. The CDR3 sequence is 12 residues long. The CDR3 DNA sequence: TGTGTCAGCAGCCGAATGGTCAATGAGCAGTTCTTC. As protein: CVSSRMVNEQFF.

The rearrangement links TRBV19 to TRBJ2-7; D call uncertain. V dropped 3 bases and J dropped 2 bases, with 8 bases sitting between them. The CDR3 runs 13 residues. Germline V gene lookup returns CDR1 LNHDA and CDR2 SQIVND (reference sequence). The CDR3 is CASSIREPYEQYF. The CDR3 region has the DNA TGTGCCAGTAGTATCAGAGAACCCTACGAGCAGTACTTC.

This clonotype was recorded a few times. As DNA, the CDR3 is TGTGCCAGCAGTTTGGACAGGGTCGTAGGCGATGAGCAGTTCTTC. Protein product: CASSLDRVVGDEQFF. V and J are TRBV27 and TRBJ2-1; 8 bases align to TRBD1. The V gene end was trimmed by 3 bases and the J gene end by 8 bases; junction bases not matched to a gene: 9. Germline CDR1 MNHEY, CDR2 SMNVEV (reference sequence). The CDR3 covers 15 residues.

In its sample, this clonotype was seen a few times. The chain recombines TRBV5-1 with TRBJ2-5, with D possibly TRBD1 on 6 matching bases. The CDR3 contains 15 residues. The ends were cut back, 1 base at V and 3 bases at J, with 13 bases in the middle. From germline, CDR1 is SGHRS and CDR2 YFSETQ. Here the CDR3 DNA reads TGCGCCAGCAGCTTGCAGGGGCGGGCTGAAGAGACCCAGTACTTC. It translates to CASSLQGRAEETQYF.

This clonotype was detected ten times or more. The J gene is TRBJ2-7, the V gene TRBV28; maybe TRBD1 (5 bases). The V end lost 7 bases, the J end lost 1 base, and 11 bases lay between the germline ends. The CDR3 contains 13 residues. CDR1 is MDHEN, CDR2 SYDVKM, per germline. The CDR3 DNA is TGTGCCAGCATGATACAGGCTTCCTACGAGCAGTACTTC. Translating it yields CASMIQASYEQYF.

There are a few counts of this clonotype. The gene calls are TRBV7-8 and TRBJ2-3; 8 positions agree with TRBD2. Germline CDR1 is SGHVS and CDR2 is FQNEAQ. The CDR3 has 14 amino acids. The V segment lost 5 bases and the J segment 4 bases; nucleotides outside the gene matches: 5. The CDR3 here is CASSQGLDPDTQYF. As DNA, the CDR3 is TGTGCCAGCAGCCAGGGACTAGATCCAGATACGCAGTATTTT.

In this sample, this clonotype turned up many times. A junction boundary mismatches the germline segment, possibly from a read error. The CDR3 nucleotides read TGCCCTACGGTGCAGAGTAACACTGAAGCTTTCTTT. It is translated as CPTVQSNTEAFF. The genes are TRBV7-6 and TRBJ1-1; D is uncertain. CDR1 is SGHVS, CDR2 FNYEAQ, per germline. The CDR3 sequence is 12 residues long.

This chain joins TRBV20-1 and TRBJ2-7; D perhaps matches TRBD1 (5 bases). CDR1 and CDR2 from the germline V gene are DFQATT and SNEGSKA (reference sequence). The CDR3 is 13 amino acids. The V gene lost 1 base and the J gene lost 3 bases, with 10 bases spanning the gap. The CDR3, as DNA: TGCAGTGCTAGAGGTATCGACAGCTACGAGCAGTACTTC. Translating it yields CSARGIDSYEQYF.

CDR3 protein: CASSLALAGVYEQYF. In DNA form, the CDR3 reads TGTGCCAGCAGCTTAGCCCTAGCGGGAGTATACGAGCAGTACTTC. This chain uses TRBV9 with TRBJ2-7; 10 nucleotides align to TRBD2. The CDR3 is made up of 15 amino acids. Trimming at V came to 4 bases and at J to 4 bases, leaving 8 bases not matched to a gene. The germline CDR1 and CDR2 sequences are SGDLS and YYNGEE.

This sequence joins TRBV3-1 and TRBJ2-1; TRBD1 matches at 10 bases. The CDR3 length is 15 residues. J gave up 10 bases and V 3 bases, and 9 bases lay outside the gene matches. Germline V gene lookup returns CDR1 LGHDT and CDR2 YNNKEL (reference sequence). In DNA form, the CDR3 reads TGTGCCAGCAGCCACAGGGACAGGGGAATCAGGGAGCAGTTCTTC. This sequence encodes CASSHRDRGIREQFF.

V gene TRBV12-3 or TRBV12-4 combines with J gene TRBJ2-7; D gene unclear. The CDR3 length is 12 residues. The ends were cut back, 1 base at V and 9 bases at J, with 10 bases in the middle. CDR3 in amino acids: CASSLGPPGQYF. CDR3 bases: TGTGCCAGCAGTTTAGGACCTCCGGGGCAGTACTTC.

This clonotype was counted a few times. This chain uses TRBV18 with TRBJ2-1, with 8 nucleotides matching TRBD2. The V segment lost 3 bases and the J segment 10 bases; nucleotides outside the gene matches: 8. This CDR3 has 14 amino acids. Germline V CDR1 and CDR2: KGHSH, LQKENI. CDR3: CASSPLGLAGEQFF. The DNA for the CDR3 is TGTGCCAGCTCACCCCTCGGACTAGCCGGGGAGCAGTTCTTC.

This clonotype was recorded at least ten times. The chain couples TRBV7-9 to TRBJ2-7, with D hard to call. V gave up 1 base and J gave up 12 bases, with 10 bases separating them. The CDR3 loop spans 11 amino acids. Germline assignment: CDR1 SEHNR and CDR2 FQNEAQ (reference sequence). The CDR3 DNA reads TGTGCCAGCAGCTTAGGTAGCCGCCGGTACTTC. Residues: CASSLGSRRYF.

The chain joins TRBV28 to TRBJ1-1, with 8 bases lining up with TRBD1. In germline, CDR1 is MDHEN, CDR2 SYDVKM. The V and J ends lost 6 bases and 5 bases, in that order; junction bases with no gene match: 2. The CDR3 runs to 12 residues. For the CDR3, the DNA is TGTGCCAGCAGCAGGGGGCAAACTGAAGCTTTCTTT. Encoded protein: CASSRGQTEAFF.

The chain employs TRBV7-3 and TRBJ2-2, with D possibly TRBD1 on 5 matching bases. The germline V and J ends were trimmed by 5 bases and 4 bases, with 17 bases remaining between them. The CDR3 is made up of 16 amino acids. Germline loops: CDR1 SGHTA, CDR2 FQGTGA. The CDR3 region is CASSPTRSRGTGELFF. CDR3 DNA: TGTGCCAGCAGCCCTACTCGGTCTAGGGGCACCGGGGAGCTGTTTTTT.